The rows below give T cell receptor beta chains drawn from one sample of a study of technical replicates of blood from a few donors. Produced via immunoSEQ multiplex PCR; TCRdb's table is partial and in-frame only. The sample has approximately 82,000 clones, 75% to 95% seen once. The sample consisted of T cells isolated from PBMCs. These receptors came from a human donor in good health. Both conserved end residues are part of each CDR3. D genes are given only for firm matches. A row's size may be missing; if present it is once, few, many or a size class.

>.|TRBV11-3|.|TRBJ2-6
TGTGCCAGCAGCTTAGATGCGGGCTCTGGGGCCAACGTCCTGACTTTC
CASSLDAGSGANVLTF
>once|TRBV19|TRBD2|TRBJ2-3
TGTGCCAGTAGTACGAGGGCCGGGGGGACGGATACGCAGTATTTT
CASSTRAGGTDTQYF
>.|TRBV10-2|TRBD1|TRBJ1-2
TGCGCCAGCAGACAAGAGGGGGCCGGAACCTTTAACTATGGCTACACCTTC
CASRQEGAGTFNYGYTF
>.|TRBV7-8|.|TRBJ1-2
TGTGCCAGCAGCTTATGGGGGGGGAGCTATGGCTACACCTTC
CASSLWGGSYGYTF
>.|TRBV29-1|TRBD2|TRBJ2-5
TGCAGCGTTGTTCGAGGACTAGGGGAGACCCAGTACTTC
CSVVRGLGETQYF
>.|TRBV6-1|.|TRBJ2-7
TGTGCCAGCAGTGATGTTGCGCGTGAGCAGTACTTC
CASSDVAREQYF
>.|TRBV4-1|TRBD1|TRBJ1-2
TGCGCCAGCAGCCAGAGGACAGGTACTAACTATGGCTACACCTTC
CASSQRTGTNYGYTF
>.|TRBV11-2|.|TRBJ2-7
TGTGCCAGCAGCTTTCCGGACTCCAGCTCCTACGAGCAGTACTTC
CASSFPDSSSYEQYF
>.|TRBV25-1|.|TRBJ2-7
TGTGCCAGCAGTACAGGGAGTTTAGACGAGCAGTACTTC
CASSTGSLDEQYF
>once|TRBV19|TRBD1|TRBJ1-1
TGTGCCAGTAGTACGGGACAGGGGGCGACGGGTACTGAAGCTTTCTTT
CASSTGQGATGTEAFF
>.|TRBV4-1|TRBD2|TRBJ2-7
TGCGCCAGCAGCCTCGGGGGGGGCTACGAGCAGTACTTC
CASSLGGGYEQYF
>.|TRBV11-3|TRBD1|TRBJ2-7
TGTGCCAGCAGCTCCGACAGGGTCGCCTACGAGCAGTACTTC
CASSSDRVAYEQYF
>.|TRBV25-1|.|TRBJ1-2
TGTGCCAGCGGAACCGACAGGTATGGCTACACCTTC
CASGTDRYGYTF
>.|TRBV13|TRBD1|TRBJ1-4
TGTGCCAGCAGCCTCCAGGGGGGCACGAATGAAAAACTGTTTTTT
CASSLQGGTNEKLFF
>.|TRBV7-9|.|TRBJ1-1
TGTGCCAGCAGCTTAGCGGGGCCCGAGGTGGACACTGAAGCTTTCTTT
CASSLAGPEVDTEAFF
>.|TRBV27|TRBD2|TRBJ2-5
TGTGCCAGCAGTTTCCTAGCGGGCGGGAGAGAGACCCAGTACTTC
CASSFLAGGRETQYF
>once|TRBV16|TRBD1|TRBJ1-3
TGTGCCAGCAGCCCGCCCTGGACAGGGGAGGACACCATATATTTT
CASSPPWTGEDTIYF
>.|TRBV6-1|.|TRBJ2-7
TGTGCCAGCACCCGGACGGAGGGCTACGAGCAGTACTTC
CASTRTEGYEQYF
>.|TRBV2|.|TRBJ2-7
TGTGCCAGCAGTCCCCATTACGAGCAGTACTTC
CASSPHYEQYF
>.|TRBV7-6|TRBD2|TRBJ2-3
TGTGCCAGCAGCCCTCGGGGGGAAGTAACGCAGTATTTT
CASSPRGEVTQYF
>.|TRBV7-6|.|TRBJ1-2
TGTGCCAGCAGACAAGACGGGGTGGATGGCTACACCTTC
CASRQDGVDGYTF
>.|TRBV5-8|.|TRBJ2-7
TGTGCCAGCAGCTTATACAGGGCGGCCCCTTACGAGCAGTACTTC
CASSLYRAAPYEQYF
>.|TRBV4-1|.|TRBJ2-7
TGCGCCAGCAGCCCTCACCCGGGACTTATCTCCTACGAGCAGTACTTC
CASSPHPGLISYEQYF
>once|TRBV11-2|.|TRBJ2-5
TGTGCCAGCAGCTCTGACTGGCAAGAGACCCAGTACTTC
CASSSDWQETQYF
>.|TRBV6-1|.|TRBJ1-3
TGTGCCAGCAGTGAACCGGGACATTGGGGAAACACCATATATTTT
CASSEPGHWGNTIYF
>.|TRBV7-9|.|TRBJ2-4
TGTGCCAGCAGCTTTGGGGACTTTTTTAACATTCAGTACTTC
CASSFGDFFNIQYF
>.|TRBV2|.|TRBJ1-5
TGTGCCAGCAGTATCAGGGCTTATAGCAATCAGCCCCAGCATTTT
CASSIRAYSNQPQHF
>.|TRBV7-9|.|TRBJ1-5
TGTGCCAGCAGCTTTGGGGAGAGGAGCAATCAGCCCCAGCATTTT
CASSFGERSNQPQHF
>.|TRBV14|TRBD1|TRBJ2-7
TGTGCCAGCAGCCGCATCGGGACAGTCTCCTACGAGCAGTACTTC
CASSRIGTVSYEQYF
>.|TRBV5-5|.|TRBJ2-5
TGTGCCAGCAGCTTGGGGCAGATACAAGAGACCCAGTACTTC
CASSLGQIQETQYF
>.|TRBV6-5|TRBD2|TRBJ2-1
TGTGCCAGCAGTTACTTTGCGGGGGGGCCCGAGAATGAGCAGTTCTTC
CASSYFAGGPENEQFF
>.|TRBV18|.|TRBJ2-7
TGTGCCAGCCGCGTCCAGGGGAAACCTCGGGAGCAGTACTTC
CASRVQGKPREQYF
>.|TRBV5-1|TRBD2|TRBJ2-7
TGCGCCAGCAGCTTGCCTAGCGGGAGTCGCTACGAGCAGTACTTC
CASSLPSGSRYEQYF
>.|TRBV2|TRBD2|TRBJ2-7
TGTGCCAGCAGTGAAATCGGACTAGCGTCCTACGAGCAGTACTTC
CASSEIGLASYEQYF
>.|TRBV18|.|TRBJ2-4
TGTGCCAGCTCGCCTTACGGGACTCTCGAAAGCATTCAGTACTTC
CASSPYGTLESIQYF
>.|TRBV30|.|TRBJ1-5
TGTGCCTGGAGTGTCATGGGGCTCAATCAGCCCCAGCATTTT
CAWSVMGLNQPQHF
>.|TRBV10-2|.|TRBJ1-2
TGCGCCAGCAGTGATTTTAGCAGACCAATTTCCTATGGCTACACCTTC
CASSDFSRPISYGYTF
>.|TRBV30|.|TRBJ2-1
TGTGCCTGGAGTGTAGGCCTCGGGGGACGGCTTGAGCAGTTCTTC
CAWSVGLGGRLEQFF